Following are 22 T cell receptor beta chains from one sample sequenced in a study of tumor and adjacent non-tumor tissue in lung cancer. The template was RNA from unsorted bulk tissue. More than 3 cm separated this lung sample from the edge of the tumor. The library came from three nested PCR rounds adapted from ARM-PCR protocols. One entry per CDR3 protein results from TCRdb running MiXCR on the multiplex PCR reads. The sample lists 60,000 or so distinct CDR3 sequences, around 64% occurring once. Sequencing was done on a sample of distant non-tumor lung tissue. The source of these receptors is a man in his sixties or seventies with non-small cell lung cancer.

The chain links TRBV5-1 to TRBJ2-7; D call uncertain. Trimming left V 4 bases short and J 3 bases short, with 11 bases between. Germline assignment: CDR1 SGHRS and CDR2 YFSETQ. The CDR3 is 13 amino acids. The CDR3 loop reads CASSPNPGYEQYF. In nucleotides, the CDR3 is TGCGCCAGCAGCCCTAACCCTGGCTACGAGCAGTACTTC. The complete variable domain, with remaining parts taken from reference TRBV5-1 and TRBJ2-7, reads KAGVTQTPRYLIKTRGQQVTLSCSPISGHRSVSWYQQTPGQGLQFLFEYFSETQRNKGNFPGRFSGRQFSNSRSEMNVSTLELGDSALYLCASSPNPGYEQYFGPGTRLTVT.

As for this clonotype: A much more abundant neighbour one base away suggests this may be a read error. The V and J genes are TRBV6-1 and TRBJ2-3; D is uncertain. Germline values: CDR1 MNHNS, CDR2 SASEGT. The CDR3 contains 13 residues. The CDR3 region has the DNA TGTGCCAGCAGTGAAACCTCCACAGATAGGCAGTATTTT. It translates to CASSETSTDRQYF.

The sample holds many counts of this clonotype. The CDR3 DNA follows: TGCAGCGCCCGGCAGGGAACCTATGGCTACACCTTC. Its translation is CSARQGTYGYTF. The chain joins TRBV29-1 to TRBJ1-2; the D gene is possibly TRBD1 (5 bases). The CDR3 consists of 12 residues. Germline V lookup: CDR1 SQVTM, CDR2 ANQGSEA. V shed 7 bases and J shed 4 bases, with 13 bases lying between them.

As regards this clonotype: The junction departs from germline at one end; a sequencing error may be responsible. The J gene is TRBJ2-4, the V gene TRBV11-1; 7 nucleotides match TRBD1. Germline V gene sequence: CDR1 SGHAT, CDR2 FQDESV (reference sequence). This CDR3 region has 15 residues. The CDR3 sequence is CASSRQGRYKNIPYF. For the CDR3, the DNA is TGTGCCAGCAGCAGACAGGGACGATACAAAAACATTCCGTACTTC.

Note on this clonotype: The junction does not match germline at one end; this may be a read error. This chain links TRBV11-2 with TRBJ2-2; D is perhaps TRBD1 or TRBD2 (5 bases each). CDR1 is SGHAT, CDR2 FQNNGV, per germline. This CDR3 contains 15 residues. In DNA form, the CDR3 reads TGTGCCAGCAGATTATTAAGGGGTAGCATCGGGGAGCAGTTTTTT. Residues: CASRLLRGSIGEQFF.

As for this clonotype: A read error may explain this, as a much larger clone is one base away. The CDR3 DNA follows: TGTGCCAGCAGCCCCGGGACACGGGGGTCCTACGAGCAGTACTTC. This encodes CASSPGTRGSYEQYF. This chain links TRBV6-5 with TRBJ2-7; the D call may be TRBD1 or TRBD2 (6 bases each). This CDR3 is 15 amino acids long. Per the germline V gene, CDR1 is MNHEY and CDR2 is SVGAGI. Trimming removed 6 bases at V and 1 base at J, with 16 bases between.

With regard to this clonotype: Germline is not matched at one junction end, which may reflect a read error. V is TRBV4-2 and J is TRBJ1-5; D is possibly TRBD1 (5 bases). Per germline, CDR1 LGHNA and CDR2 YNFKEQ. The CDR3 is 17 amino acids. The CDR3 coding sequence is TGTACCAGCAACCAAGCTGACAGTTCTTATAGCAATCAGCCCCAGCATTTT. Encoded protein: CTSNQADSSYSNQPQHF.

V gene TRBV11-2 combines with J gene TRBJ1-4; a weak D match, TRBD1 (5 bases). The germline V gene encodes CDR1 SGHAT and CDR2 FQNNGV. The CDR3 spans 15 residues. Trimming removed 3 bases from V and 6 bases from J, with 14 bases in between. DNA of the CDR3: TGTGCCAGCAGCTTGAGTGGGCCGGGGCATGAAAAACTGTTTTTT. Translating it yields CASSLSGPGHEKLFF.

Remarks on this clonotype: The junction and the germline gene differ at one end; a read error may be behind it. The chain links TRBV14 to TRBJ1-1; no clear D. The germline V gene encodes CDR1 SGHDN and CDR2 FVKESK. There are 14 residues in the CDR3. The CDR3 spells CACSQGPMNTEAFF. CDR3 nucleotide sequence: TGTGCCTGCAGCCAAGGACCGATGAACACTGAAGCTTTCTTT.

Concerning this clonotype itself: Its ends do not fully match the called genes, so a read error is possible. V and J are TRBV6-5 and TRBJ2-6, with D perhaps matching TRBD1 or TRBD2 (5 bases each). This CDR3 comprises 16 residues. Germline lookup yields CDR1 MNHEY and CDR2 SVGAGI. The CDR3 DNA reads TGTGCCAGCAGTTACCAGGCGGGCTCTGGGACCAACGTCCTGACATTC. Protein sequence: CASSYQAGSGTNVLTF.

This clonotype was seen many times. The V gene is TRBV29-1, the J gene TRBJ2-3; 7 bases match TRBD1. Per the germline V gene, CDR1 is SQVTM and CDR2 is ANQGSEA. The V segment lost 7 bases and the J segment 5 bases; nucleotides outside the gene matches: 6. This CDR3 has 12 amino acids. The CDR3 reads CSGYRGRDTQYF. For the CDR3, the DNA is TGCAGCGGCTACAGGGGCCGAGATACGCAGTATTTT.

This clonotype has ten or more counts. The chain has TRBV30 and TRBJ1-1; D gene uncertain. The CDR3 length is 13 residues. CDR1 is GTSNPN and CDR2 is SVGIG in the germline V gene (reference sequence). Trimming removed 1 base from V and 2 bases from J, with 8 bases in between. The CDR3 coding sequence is TGTGCCTGGAGTGCCGGCTTTAACACTGAAGCTTTCTTT. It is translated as CAWSAGFNTEAFF.

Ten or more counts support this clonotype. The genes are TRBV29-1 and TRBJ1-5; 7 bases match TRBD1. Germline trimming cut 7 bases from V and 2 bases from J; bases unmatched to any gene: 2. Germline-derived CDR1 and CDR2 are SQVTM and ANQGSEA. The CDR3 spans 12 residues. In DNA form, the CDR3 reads TGCAGCGGACAGGGAGGCAATCAGCCCCAGCATTTT. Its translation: CSGQGGNQPQHF.

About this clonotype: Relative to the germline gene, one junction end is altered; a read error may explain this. The CDR3 nucleotides are TGTGCCACCAGTATACACCCAAGGGGAGTCAAAAACACTCAGTACTTC. Amino acids: CATSIHPRGVKNTQYF. The V call is TRBV6-5, the J call TRBJ2-4; D could derive from TRBD1 or TRBD2 (5 bases each). Germline CDR1 is MNHEY and CDR2 is SVGAGI. The CDR3 contains 16 residues.

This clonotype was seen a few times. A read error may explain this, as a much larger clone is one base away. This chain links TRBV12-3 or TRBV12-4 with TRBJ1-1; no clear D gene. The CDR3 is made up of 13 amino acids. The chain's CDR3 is CTSRFAGNTEAFF. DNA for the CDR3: TGTACCAGCAGATTTGCGGGGAACACTGAAGCTTTCTTT.

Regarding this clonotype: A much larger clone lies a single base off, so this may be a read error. In DNA form, the CDR3 reads TGTGTCAGCAGTTACGGACAGGGCGACTCCTACGAGCAGTACTTC. This encodes CVSSYGQGDSYEQYF. The chain joins TRBV6-5 to TRBJ2-7, with 8 nucleotides matching TRBD1. Germline V gene lookup returns CDR1 MNHEY and CDR2 SVGAGI. This CDR3 is built from 15 residues.

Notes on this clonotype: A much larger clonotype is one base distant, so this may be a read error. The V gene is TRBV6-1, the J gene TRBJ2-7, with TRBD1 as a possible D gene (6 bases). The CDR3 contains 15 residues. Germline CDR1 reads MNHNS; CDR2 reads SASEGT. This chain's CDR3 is CVSTIARTASYEQYF. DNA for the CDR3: TGTGTCAGCACGATTGCTCGGACAGCCTCCTACGAGCAGTACTTC.

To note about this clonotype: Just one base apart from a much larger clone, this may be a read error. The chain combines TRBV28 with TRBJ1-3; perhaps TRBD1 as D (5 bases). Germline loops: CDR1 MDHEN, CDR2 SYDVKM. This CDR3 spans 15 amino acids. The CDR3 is CASSSWRGSGKTIYF. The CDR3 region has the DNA TGTGCCAGCAGTTCCTGGAGGGGTTCGGGAAAGACCATATATTTT.

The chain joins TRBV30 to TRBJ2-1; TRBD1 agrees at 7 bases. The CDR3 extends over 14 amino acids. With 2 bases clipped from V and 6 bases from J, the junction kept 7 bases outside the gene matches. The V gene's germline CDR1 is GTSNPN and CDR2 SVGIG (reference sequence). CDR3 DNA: TGTGCCTGGAGTTTCGCTAGGGACAGCAATGAGCAGTTCTTC. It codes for CAWSFARDSNEQFF.

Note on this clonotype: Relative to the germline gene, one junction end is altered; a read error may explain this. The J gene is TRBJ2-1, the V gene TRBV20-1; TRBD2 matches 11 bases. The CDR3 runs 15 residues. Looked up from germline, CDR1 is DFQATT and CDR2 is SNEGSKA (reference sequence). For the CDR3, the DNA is TGCAGTGCTAGAGGTCCACTAGCGGGAGTCTTTGAGCTGTTCTTC. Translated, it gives CSARGPLAGVFELFF.

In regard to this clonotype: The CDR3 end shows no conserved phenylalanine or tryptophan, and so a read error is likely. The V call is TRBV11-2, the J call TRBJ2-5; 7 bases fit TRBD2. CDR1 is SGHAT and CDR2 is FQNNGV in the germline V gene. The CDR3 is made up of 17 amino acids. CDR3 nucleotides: TGTGCCAACAGCTTAGGTCCCCTGGGGGGGGTTCAAGAGACTCAGTACTCC. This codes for CANSLGPLGGVQETQYS.

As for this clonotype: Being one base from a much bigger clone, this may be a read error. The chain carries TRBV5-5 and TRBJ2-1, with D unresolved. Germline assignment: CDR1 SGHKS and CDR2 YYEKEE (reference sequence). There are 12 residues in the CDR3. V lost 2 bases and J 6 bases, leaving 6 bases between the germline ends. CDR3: CASSLRVNEQFF. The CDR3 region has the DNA TGTGCCAGCAGCTTAAGGGTCAATGAGCAGTTCTTC.